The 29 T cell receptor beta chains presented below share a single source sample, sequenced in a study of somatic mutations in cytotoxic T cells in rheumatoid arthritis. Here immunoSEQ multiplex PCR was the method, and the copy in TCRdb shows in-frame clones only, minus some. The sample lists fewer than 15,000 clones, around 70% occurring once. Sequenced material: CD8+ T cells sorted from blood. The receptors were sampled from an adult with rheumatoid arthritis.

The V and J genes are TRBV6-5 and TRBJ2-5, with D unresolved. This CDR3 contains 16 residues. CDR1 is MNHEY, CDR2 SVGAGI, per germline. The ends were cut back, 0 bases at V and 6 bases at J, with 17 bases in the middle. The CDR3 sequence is CASSYSYSSTRQTQYF. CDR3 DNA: TGTGCCAGCAGTTACTCCTACAGTAGTACAAGACAGACCCAGTACTTC.

For the CDR3, the DNA is TGTGCCTGTTACGGACTAGGCCAAGAGACCCAGTACTTC. Translated: CACYGLGQETQYF. This sequence joins TRBV30 and TRBJ2-5; the match to TRBD2 covers 7 bases. Germline V gene data show CDR1 as GTSNPN and CDR2 as SVGIG (reference sequence). CDR3 length: 13 amino acids. Trimming at V came to 6 bases and at J to 1 base, leaving 5 bases not matched to a gene. Supplemented by reference TRBV30 and TRBJ2-5, the full variable domain reads SQTIHQWPATLVQPVGSPLSLECTVEGTSNPNLYWYRQAAGRGLQLLFYSVGIGQISSEVPQNLSASRPQDRQFILSSKKLLLSDSGFYLCACYGLGQETQYFGPGTRLLVL.

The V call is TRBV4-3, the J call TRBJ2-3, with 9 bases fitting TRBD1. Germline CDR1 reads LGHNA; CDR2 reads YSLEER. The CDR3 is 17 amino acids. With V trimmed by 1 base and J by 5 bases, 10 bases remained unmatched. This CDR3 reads CASSQGPGDRVQDTQYF. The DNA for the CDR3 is TGCGCCAGCAGCCAAGGGCCCGGGGACAGGGTGCAAGATACGCAGTATTTT.

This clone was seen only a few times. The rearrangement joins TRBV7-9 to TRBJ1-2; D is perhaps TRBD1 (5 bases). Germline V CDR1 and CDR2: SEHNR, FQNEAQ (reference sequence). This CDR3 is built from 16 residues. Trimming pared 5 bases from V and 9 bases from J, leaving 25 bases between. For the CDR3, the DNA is TGTGCCAGCAGCCCGGAGGGCCCAGACAGCGCCGGAAGCTACACCTTC. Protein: CASSPEGPDSAGSYTF. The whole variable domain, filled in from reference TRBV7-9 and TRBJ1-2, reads DTGVSQNPRHKITKRGQNVTFRCDPISEHNRLYWYRQTLGQGPEFLTYFQNEAQLEKSRLLSDRFSAERPKGSFSTLEIQRTEQGDSAMYLCASSPEGPDSAGSYTFGSGTRLTVV.

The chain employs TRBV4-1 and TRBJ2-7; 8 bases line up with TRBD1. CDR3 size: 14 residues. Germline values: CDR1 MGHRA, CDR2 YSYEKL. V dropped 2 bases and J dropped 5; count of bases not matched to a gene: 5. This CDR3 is CASSQPGQAHEQYF. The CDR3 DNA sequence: TGCGCCAGCAGCCAACCGGGACAGGCCCACGAGCAGTACTTC.

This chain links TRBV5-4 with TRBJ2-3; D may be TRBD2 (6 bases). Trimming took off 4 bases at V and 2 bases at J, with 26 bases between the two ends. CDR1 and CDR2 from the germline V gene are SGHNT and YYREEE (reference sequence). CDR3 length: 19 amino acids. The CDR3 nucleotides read TGTGCCAGCAGCGCTCCGACTTTTGAGCGGGCTTTACTCACAGATACGCAGTATTTT. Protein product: CASSAPTFERALLTDTQYF.

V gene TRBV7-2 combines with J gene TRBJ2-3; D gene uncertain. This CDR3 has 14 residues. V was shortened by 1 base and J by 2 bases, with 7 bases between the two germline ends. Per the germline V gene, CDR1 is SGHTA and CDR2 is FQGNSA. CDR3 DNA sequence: TGTGCCAGCAGCTTAGAGGCTTTCACAGATACGCAGTATTTT. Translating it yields CASSLEAFTDTQYF.

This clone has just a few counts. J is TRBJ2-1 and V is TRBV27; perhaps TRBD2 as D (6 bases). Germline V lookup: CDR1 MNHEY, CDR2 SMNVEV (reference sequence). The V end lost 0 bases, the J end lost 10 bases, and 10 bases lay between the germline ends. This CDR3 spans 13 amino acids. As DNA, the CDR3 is TGTGCCAGCAGTTTATCTGACGGGGGAGAGCAGTTCTTC. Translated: CASSLSDGGEQFF.

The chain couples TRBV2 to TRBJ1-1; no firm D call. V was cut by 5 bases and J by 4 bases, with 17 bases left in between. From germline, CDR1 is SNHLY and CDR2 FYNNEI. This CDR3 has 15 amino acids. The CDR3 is CASSPDMGLATEAFF. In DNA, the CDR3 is TGTGCCAGCAGTCCCGACATGGGCCTGGCCACTGAAGCTTTCTTT.

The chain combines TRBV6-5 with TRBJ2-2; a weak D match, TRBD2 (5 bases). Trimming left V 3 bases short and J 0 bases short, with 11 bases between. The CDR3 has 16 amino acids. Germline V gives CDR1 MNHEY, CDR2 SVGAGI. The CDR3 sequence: CASSYNSAANTGELFF. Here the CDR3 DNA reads TGTGCCAGCAGTTATAATAGCGCGGCGAACACCGGGGAGCTGTTTTTT.

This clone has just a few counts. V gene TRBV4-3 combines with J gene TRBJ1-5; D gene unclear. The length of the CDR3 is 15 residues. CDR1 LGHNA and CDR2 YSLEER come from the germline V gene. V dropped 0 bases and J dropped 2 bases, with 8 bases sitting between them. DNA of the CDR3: TGCGCCAGCAGCCAAGATTCGGGCGGCAATCAGCCCCAGCATTTT. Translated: CASSQDSGGNQPQHF.

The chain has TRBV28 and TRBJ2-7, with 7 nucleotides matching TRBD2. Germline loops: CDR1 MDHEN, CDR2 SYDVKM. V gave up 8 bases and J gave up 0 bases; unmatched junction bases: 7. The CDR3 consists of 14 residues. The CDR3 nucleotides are TGTGCCAGCGATGGGGGGGGAAGCTCCTACGAGCAGTACTTC. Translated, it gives CASDGGGSSYEQYF.

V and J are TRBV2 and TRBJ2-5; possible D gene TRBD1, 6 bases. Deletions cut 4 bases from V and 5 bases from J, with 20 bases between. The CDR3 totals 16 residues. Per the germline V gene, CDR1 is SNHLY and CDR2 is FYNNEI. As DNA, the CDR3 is TGTGCCAGCAGTGGGGGTGCATCCAGGGGTGATGAGACCCAGTACTTC. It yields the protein CASSGGASRGDETQYF.

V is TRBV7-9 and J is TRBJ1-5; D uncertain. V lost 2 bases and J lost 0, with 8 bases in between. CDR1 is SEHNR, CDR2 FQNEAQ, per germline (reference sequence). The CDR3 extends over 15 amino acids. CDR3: CASSLSGSSNQPQHF. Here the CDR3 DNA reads TGTGCCAGCAGCTTATCCGGGAGTAGCAATCAGCCCCAGCATTTT.

The CDR3 sequence: CASAPWGTYEQYF. CDR3 nucleotides: TGTGCCAGTGCTCCGTGGGGGACCTACGAGCAGTACTTC. The rearrangement uses TRBV27 and TRBJ2-7; tentatively, D is TRBD1 or TRBD2 (5 bases each). The CDR3 has 13 residues. CDR1 and CDR2 (germline): MNHEY, SMNVEV (reference sequence). V was cut by 9 bases and J by 2 bases, with 14 bases left in between.

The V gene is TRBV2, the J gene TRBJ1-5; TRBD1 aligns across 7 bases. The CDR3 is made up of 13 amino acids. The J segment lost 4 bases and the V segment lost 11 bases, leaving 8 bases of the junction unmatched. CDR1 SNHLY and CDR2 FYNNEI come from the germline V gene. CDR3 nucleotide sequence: TGTGCCTCAGGGGGGCGCGGAAATCAGCCCCAGCATTTT. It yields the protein CASGGRGNQPQHF.

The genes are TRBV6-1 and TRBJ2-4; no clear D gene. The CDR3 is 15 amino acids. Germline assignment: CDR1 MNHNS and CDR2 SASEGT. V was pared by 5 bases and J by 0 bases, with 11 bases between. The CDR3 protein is CASSPISLAKNIQYF. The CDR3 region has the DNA TGTGCCAGCAGTCCCATTTCCCTAGCCAAAAACATTCAGTACTTC.

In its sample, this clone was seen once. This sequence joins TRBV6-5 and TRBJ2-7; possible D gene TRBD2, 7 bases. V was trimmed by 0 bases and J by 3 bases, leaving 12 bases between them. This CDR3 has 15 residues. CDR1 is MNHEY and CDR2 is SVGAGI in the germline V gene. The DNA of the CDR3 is TGTGCCAGCAGTTACTCGGGGGGGCGCATCTACGAGCAGTACTTC. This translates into CASSYSGGRIYEQYF.

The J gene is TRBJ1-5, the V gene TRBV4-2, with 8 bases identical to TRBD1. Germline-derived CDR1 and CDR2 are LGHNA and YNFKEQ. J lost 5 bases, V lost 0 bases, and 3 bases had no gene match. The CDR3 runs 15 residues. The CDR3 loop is CASSQEQGGHQPQHF. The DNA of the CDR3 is TGTGCCAGCAGCCAAGAACAGGGGGGGCATCAGCCCCAGCATTTT.

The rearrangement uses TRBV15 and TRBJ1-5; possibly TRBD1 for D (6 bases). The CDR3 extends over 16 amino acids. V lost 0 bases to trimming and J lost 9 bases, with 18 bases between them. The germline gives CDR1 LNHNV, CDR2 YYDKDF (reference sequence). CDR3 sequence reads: CATSRDRGGGEVPQHF. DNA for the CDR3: TGTGCCACCAGCAGAGATCGGGGGGGCGGGGAGGTGCCCCAGCATTTT.

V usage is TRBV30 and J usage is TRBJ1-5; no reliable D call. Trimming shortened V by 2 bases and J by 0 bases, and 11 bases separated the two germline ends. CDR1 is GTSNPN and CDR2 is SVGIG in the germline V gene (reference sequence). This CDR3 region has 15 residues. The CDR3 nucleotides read TGTGCCTGGAGTAATGGGTACAGTAGCAATCAGCCCCAGCATTTT. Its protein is CAWSNGYSSNQPQHF.

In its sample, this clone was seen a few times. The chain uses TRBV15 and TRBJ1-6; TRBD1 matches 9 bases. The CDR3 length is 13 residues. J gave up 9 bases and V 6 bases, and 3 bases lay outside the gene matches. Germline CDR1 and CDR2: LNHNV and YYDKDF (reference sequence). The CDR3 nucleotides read TGTGCCACCAGAGGGGACAGGGTTTCACCCCTCCACTTT. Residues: CATRGDRVSPLHF.

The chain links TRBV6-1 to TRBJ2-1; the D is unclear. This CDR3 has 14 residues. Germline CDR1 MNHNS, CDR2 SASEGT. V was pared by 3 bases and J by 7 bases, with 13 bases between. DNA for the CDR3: TGTGCCAGCAGTGAGGGCCGGCTAAGGAATGAGCAGTTCTTC. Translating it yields CASSEGRLRNEQFF.

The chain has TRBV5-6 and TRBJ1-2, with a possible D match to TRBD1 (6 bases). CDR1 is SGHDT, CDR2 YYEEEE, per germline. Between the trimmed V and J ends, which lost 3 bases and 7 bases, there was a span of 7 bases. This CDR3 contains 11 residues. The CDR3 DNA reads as TGTGCCAGCAGCTACAGGGTTGGCTACACCTTC. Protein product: CASSYRVGYTF.

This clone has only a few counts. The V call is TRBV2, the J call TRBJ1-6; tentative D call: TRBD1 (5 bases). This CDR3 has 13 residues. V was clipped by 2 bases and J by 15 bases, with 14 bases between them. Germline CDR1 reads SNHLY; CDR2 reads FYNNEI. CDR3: CASSEYDGHYLHF. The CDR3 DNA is TGTGCCAGCAGTGAATACGATGGACACTACCTCCACTTT.

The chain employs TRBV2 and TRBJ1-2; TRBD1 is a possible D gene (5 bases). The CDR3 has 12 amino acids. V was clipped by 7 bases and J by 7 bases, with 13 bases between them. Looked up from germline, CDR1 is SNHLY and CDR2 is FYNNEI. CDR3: CASTPAGGGYTF. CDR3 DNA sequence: TGTGCCAGCACCCCCGCGGGGGGTGGCTACACCTTC.

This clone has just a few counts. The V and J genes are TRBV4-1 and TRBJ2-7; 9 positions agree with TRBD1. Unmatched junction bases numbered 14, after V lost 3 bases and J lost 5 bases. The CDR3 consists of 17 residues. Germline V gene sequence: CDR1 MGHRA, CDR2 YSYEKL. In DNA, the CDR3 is TGCGCCAGCAGCCACCGAACCGGGACAGGGAGAGGGGACGAGCAGTACTTC. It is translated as CASSHRTGTGRGDEQYF.

CDR3 sequence reads: CASSWGGIADTQYF. CDR3 DNA: TGTGCCAGCAGCTGGGGGGGGATCGCAGATACGCAGTATTTT. This chain links TRBV11-3 with TRBJ2-3; 7 positions agree with TRBD2. The J segment lost 4 bases and the V segment lost 4 bases, leaving 5 bases of the junction unmatched. CDR1 and CDR2 (germline): SGHNT, YENEEA. The CDR3 covers 14 residues.

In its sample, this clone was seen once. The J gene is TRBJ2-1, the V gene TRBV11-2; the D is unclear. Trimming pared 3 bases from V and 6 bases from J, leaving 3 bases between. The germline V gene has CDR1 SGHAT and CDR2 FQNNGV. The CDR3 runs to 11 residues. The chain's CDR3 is CASSLGNEQFF. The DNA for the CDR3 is TGTGCCAGCAGCTTGGGCAATGAGCAGTTCTTC.